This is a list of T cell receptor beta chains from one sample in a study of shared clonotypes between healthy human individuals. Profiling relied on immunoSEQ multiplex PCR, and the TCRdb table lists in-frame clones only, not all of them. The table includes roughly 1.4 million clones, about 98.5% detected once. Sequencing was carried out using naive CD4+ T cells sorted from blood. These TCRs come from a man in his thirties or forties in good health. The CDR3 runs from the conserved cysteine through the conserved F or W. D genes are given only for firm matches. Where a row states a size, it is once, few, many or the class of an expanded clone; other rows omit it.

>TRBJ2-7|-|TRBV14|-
TGTGCCAGCTCGCCCGAGGCACCGTCCGTTTACGAGCAGTACTTC
CASSPEAPSVYEQYF
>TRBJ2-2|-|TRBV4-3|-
TGCGCCAGCAGCCCTATCCCGAACACCGGGGAGCTGTTTTTT
CASSPIPNTGELFF
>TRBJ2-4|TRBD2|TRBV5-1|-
TGCGCCAGCAGCTTGGTTGCTAGCGGTATTCAGTACTTC
CASSLVASGIQYF
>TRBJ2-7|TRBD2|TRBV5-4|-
TGTGCCAGCGGCACTAGCGGGAGGGCCTTCGAGCAGTACTTC
CASGTSGRAFEQYF
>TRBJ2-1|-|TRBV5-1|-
TGCGCCAGCAGCAGGTCGGCCTCCGGGAATGAGCAGTTCTTC
CASSRSASGNEQFF
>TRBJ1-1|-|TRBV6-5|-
TGTGCCAGCAGTTCAGGCCTCCTGGGAGCTTTCTTT
CASSSGLLGAFF
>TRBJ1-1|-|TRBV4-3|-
TGCGCCAGCAGCCCCGGACCTAGAAACACTGAAGCTTTCTTT
CASSPGPRNTEAFF
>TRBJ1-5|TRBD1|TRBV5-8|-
TGTGCCAGCAGCTTTGGGGTCGGGGACAGAAGCAATCAGCCCCAGCATTTT
CASSFGVGDRSNQPQHF
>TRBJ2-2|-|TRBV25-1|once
TGTGCCAGCAGTGAGGCCCGTTTCCCGAACACCGGGGAGCTGTTTTTT
CASSEARFPNTGELFF
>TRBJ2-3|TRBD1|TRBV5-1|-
TGCGCCAGCAGCTTCAACCCGGGACAGGGAAAGGGTACGCAGTATTTT
CASSFNPGQGKGTQYF
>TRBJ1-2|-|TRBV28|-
TGTGCCAGCAGGGGAAACAGCGGCTACACCTTC
CASRGNSGYTF
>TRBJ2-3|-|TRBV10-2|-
TGCGCCAGCAGTGAGACACTTATCAGCACAGATACGCAGTATTTT
CASSETLISTDTQYF
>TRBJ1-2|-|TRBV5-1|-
TGCGCCAGCAGCTTGGGACGGACGCTCTATGGCTACACCTTC
CASSLGRTLYGYTF
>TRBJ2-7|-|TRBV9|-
TGTGCCAGCAGCGTAGGGGGACGAAGATACGAGCAGTACTTC
CASSVGGRRYEQYF
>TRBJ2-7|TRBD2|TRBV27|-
TGTGCCAGCAGTTTATACCTAGCGGGAGTACGAGAGCAGTACTTC
CASSLYLAGVREQYF
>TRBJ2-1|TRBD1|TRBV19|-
TGTGCCAGTAGTAGATCGTGGGACAGTTCCTACAATGAGCAGTTCTTC
CASSRSWDSSYNEQFF
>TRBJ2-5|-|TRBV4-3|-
TGCGCCAGCAGCCAAAATGGGGCGGGCGTCCAAGAGACCCAGTACTTC
CASSQNGAGVQETQYF
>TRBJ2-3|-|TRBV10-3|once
TGTGCCATCGGCACAGATACGCAGTATTTT
CAIGTDTQYF
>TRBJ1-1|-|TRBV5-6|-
TGTGCCAGCAGTACGTACGGGGCTGAAGCTTTCTTT
CASSTYGAEAFF
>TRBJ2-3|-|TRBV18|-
TGTGCCAGCTCACTTAGCGGCAGCACAGATACGCAGTATTTT
CASSLSGSTDTQYF
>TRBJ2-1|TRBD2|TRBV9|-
TGTGCCAGCAGCGAATCTGCCGGGACTAGGTATCTAAATGAGCAGTTCTTC
CASSESAGTRYLNEQFF
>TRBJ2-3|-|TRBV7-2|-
TGTGCCAGCAGAGGACTCGGCACAGATACGCAGTATTTT
CASRGLGTDTQYF
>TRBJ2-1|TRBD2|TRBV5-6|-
TGTGCCAGCAGCTTTAGCGGGAGGGCCGATTTGAATGAGCAGTTCTTC
CASSFSGRADLNEQFF
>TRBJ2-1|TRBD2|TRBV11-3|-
TGTGCCAGCAGCTCTAGCGGGAATATTTTCGATGAGCAGTTCTTC
CASSSSGNIFDEQFF
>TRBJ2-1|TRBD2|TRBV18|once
TGTGCCAGCTCCCAGCTCCTAAAAACCGGGACTATTAACAATGAGCAGTTCTTC
CASSQLLKTGTINNEQFF
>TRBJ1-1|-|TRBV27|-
TGTGCCAGCAGGGGCAGGGGAGGGGGAGCTGAAGCTTTCTTT
CASRGRGGGAEAFF
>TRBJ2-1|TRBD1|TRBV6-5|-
TGTGCCAGCAGTTATTCGGACAGGCAAACCTACAATGAGCAGTTCTTC
CASSYSDRQTYNEQFF
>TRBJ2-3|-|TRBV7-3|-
TGTGCCAGCAGCTTAGTCTCCCCGGGAGATACGCAGTATTTT
CASSLVSPGDTQYF
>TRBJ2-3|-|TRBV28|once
TGTGCCAGCAGTTTTAATCTGGGGCCCCGGGAAGATACGCAGTATTTT
CASSFNLGPREDTQYF
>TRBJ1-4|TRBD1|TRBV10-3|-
TGTGCCATCAGTAAAACGGGACAGGCGGCAACTAATGAAAAACTGTTTTTT
CAISKTGQAATNEKLFF
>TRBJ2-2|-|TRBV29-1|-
TGCAGCGTTGCAAGAGGGATTGGCACCGGGGAGCTGTTTTTT
CSVARGIGTGELFF
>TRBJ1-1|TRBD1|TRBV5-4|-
TGTGCCAGCAGGGGACAGGGGAGGACTGAAGCTTTCTTT
CASRGQGRTEAFF
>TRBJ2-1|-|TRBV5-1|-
TGCGCCAGCAGCTCTAGCTCGGCTAGCGCCAATGAGCAGTTCTTC
CASSSSSASANEQFF
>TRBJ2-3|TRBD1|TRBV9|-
TGTGCCAGCAGCGCGGTAAGGGGGCCAGATACGCAGTATTTT
CASSAVRGPDTQYF
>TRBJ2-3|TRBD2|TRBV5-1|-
TGCGCCAGCAGCTTGGCGCTAGCGGGAAAGGATACGCAGTATTTT
CASSLALAGKDTQYF
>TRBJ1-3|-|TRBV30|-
TGTGCCTGGAGTCACAGTTTCTCTGGAAACACCATATATTTT
CAWSHSFSGNTIYF
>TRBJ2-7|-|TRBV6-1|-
TGTGCCAGCAGTTTGAGCTGGGCAGGACCCTACGAGCAGTACTTC
CASSLSWAGPYEQYF
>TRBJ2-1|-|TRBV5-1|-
TGCGCCAGCAGCCACCTAGAGGGCTCGAATGAGCAGTTCTTC
CASSHLEGSNEQFF
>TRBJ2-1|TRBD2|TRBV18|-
TGTGCCAGCTCACCAAGTTCCAGCGGGAGAGGTAATGAGCAGTTCTTC
CASSPSSSGRGNEQFF
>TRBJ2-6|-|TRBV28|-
TGTGCCAGCCGGGGTAGTTCTGGGGCCAACGTCCTGACTTTC
CASRGSSGANVLTF
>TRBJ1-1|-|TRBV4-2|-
TGTGCCAGCAGCCAATTCACACAGGGGAACACTGAAGCTTTCTTT
CASSQFTQGNTEAFF
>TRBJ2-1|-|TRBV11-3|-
TGTGCCAGCAGCATCGAAAGTAAAACAGGGAGTGAGCAGTTCTTC
CASSIESKTGSEQFF
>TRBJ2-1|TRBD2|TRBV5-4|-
TGTGCCAGCAGCTTGGAGTTTGGTGGGAGGGGGCAGTTCTTC
CASSLEFGGRGQFF
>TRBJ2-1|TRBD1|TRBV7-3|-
TGTGCCAGCAGCTTCGACAGGGTGGGCAATGAGCAGTTCTTC
CASSFDRVGNEQFF
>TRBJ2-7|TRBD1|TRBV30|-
TGTGCCTGGAGCGGACAGGGAGCCCTACGGGAGCAGTACTTC
CAWSGQGALREQYF
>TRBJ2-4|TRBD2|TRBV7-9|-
TGTGCCAGCAGCTTAGGGACTAGCGGAAACATTCAGTACTTC
CASSLGTSGNIQYF
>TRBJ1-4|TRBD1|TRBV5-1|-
TGCGCCAGCAGCTTACAGGGGGCAGTTGCAACTAATGAAAAACTGTTTTTT
CASSLQGAVATNEKLFF
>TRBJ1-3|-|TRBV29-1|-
TGCAGCGCCGAGGCCGCGGACAACACCATATATTTT
CSAEAADNTIYF
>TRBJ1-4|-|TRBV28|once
TGTGCCAGCAGTTTATCGGGCCAGGCTAATGAAAAACTGTTTTTT
CASSLSGQANEKLFF
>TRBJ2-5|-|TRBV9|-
TGTGCCAGCAGCGTATCAGTACAAGAGACCCAGTACTTC
CASSVSVQETQYF
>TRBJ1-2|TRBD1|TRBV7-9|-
TGTGCCAGCAGCTGGACAGGGGCGGGCTACACCTTC
CASSWTGAGYTF